What follows describes a single T cell receptor (beta chain). Its target is not known. These data come from a study of siplizumab effects on memory and regulatory T cells. Study-level points and caveats: Memory cells seemed less diverse than naive T cells, which seemed major alloresponse contributors. There were only a minor fraction of alloreactive clones that mapped to unstimulated subsets. Many proliferating CD4+ or CD8+ clones remained unclassified. Roughly 80-96% of them could not be assigned either a naive or a memory phenotype.

Looked up from germline, CDR1 is LGHNT and CDR2 is FRNRAP. The length of the CDR3 is 15 residues. V dropped 5 bases and J dropped 7; count of bases not matched to a gene: 11. Roughly 10^5 TCR templates underwent assay in each sample. Clones were sequenced by immunoSEQ multiplex PCR, and TCRdb holds only the in-frame ones, with some missing. The sample lists about 110,000 clones, around nine tenths seen once, with 1% to 1.5% in the top ten. This receptor was identified in a human donor in good health. Sequencing was performed on CD4+ T cells sorted from blood. V gene TRBV12-5 combines with J gene TRBJ2-1, with TRBD2 matching over 7 bases. The CDR3 region is CASGPLRGGLNEQFF. DNA of the CDR3: TGTGCTAGTGGTCCCCTCCGCGGGGGTTTGAATGAGCAGTTCTTC.